This is a list of T cell receptor beta chains from one sample in a study of OX40 agonist ivuxolimab in advanced cancers. TCRdb keeps only in-frame clones here, not all; method: immunoSEQ multiplex PCR. Among tens of thousands of clones, about 94% were seen once, and the ten largest hold roughly 22%. The source material was CD4+ or CD8+ T cells sorted from blood, sampled in a trial of the OX40 agonist ivuxolimab. These receptors originate from an adult with an advanced solid tumor such as melanoma, head and neck, liver or kidney cancer. Both conserved end residues are part of each CDR3. A D gene is named only where the DNA matches it firmly. Rows may omit the clone size; those that give it use once, few, many or a size class.

D: TRBD2; V: TRBV11-2; size: -; J: TRBJ2-2; DNA: TGTGCCAGCAGCCCGAGCGGGGGGCACGGGGAGCTGTTTTTT; CDR3: CASSPSGGHGELFF
D: -; V: TRBV7-9; size: -; J: TRBJ2-7; DNA: TGTGCCAGCAGCTTAACTGGGATCCCCTACGAGCAGTACTTC; CDR3: CASSLTGIPYEQYF
D: -; V: TRBV29-1; size: -; J: TRBJ2-1; DNA: TGCAGCGCCTCCGGTGGTAGTGGCTACAATGAGCAGTTCTTC; CDR3: CSASGGSGYNEQFF
D: TRBD1; V: TRBV28; size: -; J: TRBJ2-7; DNA: TGTGCCAGCAGGGGACAGGGGGCGGACGAGCAGTACTTC; CDR3: CASRGQGADEQYF
D: -; V: TRBV21-1; size: -; J: TRBJ1-1; DNA: TGTGCCAGCAGCAAAGTTGGGGGATGGGCTTTCTTT; CDR3: CASSKVGGWAFF
D: TRBD2; V: TRBV10-3; size: -; J: TRBJ2-7; DNA: TGTGCCATGCGACCGGGGGGGACCTCCTACGAGCAGTACTTC; CDR3: CAMRPGGTSYEQYF
D: TRBD1; V: TRBV6-5; size: -; J: TRBJ2-7; DNA: TGTGCCAGCAGTTCTCCGGGACAGGGTTTTTACGAGCAGTACTTC; CDR3: CASSSPGQGFYEQYF
D: -; V: TRBV20-1; size: -; J: TRBJ1-1; DNA: TGCAGTGCTAGGCTGAGCACTGAAGCTTTCTTT; CDR3: CSARLSTEAFF
D: TRBD1; V: TRBV2; size: -; J: TRBJ1-1; DNA: TGTGCCAGCAGTCTACAGGGGGCTGCTGAAGCTTTCTTT; CDR3: CASSLQGAAEAFF
D: TRBD1; V: TRBV15; size: -; J: TRBJ1-2; DNA: TGTGCCACCAGCAGAGCCGGGACAGGGATTGTTTCTGGCTACACCTTC; CDR3: CATSRAGTGIVSGYTF
D: -; V: TRBV5-4; size: -; J: TRBJ2-7; DNA: TGTGCCAGCAGCTTGAGCCAGGGTACTTCCTACGAGCAGTACTTC; CDR3: CASSLSQGTSYEQYF
D: TRBD1; V: TRBV2; size: -; J: TRBJ2-2; DNA: TGTGCCAGCAGGGGACAGGGCCACTGGACCGGGGAGCTGTTTTTT; CDR3: CASRGQGHWTGELFF
D: TRBD1; V: TRBV28; size: -; J: TRBJ2-5; DNA: TGTGCCAGCAGTCCATGGACAGGGGACGGAGAGACCCAGTACTTC; CDR3: CASSPWTGDGETQYF
D: -; V: TRBV19; size: once; J: TRBJ1-2; DNA: TGTGCCAGTAGTACCGGGACGGACTCCTATGGCTACACCTTC; CDR3: CASSTGTDSYGYTF
D: -; V: TRBV19; size: -; J: TRBJ1-1; DNA: TGTGCCAGTAAATGGGGCGACCTCACTGAAGCTTTCTTT; CDR3: CASKWGDLTEAFF
D: -; V: TRBV27; size: -; J: TRBJ1-5; DNA: TGTGCCAGCAGTGAGACAGGCCTGACTCAGCCCCAGCATTTT; CDR3: CASSETGLTQPQHF
D: TRBD1; V: TRBV15; size: -; J: TRBJ2-1; DNA: TGTGCCACCAGCAGAGATCCGGGGAAAAATGAGGGGGCAAGGGTCCGCAATGAGCAGTTCTTC; CDR3: CATSRDPGKNEGARVRNEQFF
D: -; V: TRBV28; size: -; J: TRBJ2-7; DNA: TGTGCCAGCAGTTTAACGGGGGCCGCCTACGAGCAGTACTTC; CDR3: CASSLTGAAYEQYF
D: -; V: TRBV7-8; size: -; J: TRBJ2-5; DNA: TGTGCCAGCAGCGGGGAATGGGGGGAGACCCAGTACTTC; CDR3: CASSGEWGETQYF
D: TRBD1; V: TRBV6-1; size: -; J: TRBJ1-5; DNA: TGTGCCAGCAGTGGCCCGCGGGACAGGGCGATTTATAGCAATCAGCCCCAGCATTTT; CDR3: CASSGPRDRAIYSNQPQHF